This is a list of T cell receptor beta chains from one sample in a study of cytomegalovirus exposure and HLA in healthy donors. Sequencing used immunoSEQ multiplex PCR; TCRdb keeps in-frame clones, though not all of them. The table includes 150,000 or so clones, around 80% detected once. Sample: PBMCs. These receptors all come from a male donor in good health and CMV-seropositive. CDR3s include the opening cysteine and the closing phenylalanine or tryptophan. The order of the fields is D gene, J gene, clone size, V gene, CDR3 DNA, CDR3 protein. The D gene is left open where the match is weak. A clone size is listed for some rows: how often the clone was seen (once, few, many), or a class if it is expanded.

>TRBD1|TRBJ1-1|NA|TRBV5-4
TGTGCCAGCAGCTTCTTGGGACAGGTCACTGAAGCTTTCTTT
CASSFLGQVTEAFF
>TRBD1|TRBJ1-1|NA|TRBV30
TGTGCCCGGGGACAGGTGAACACTGAAGCTTTCTTT
CARGQVNTEAFF
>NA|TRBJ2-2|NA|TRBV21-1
TGTGCCAGCAGCATAAACACCGGGGAGCTGTTTTTT
CASSINTGELFF
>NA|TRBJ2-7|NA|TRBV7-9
TGTGCCAGCACCCGGGGCTACGAGCAGTACTTC
CASTRGYEQYF
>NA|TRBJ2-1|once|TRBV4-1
TGCGCCAGCAGCCAAGATCCGGCGCTTCGGGGGGAGCAGTTCTTC
CASSQDPALRGEQFF
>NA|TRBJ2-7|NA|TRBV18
TGTGCCAGCTCCTTCCTGACCGGCGGGAACGACGAGCAGTACTTC
CASSFLTGGNDEQYF
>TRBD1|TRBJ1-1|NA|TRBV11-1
TGTGCCAGCAGCCGACAGGGTTACACTGAAGCTTTCTTT
CASSRQGYTEAFF
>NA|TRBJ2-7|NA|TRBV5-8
TGTGCCAGCAGCTTGGAGGTTAGAAGCGTACTCTACGAGCAGTACTTC
CASSLEVRSVLYEQYF
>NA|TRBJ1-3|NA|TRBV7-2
TGTGCCAGCAGCTTAGCCCCTCAGAAAGAAAACACCATATATTTT
CASSLAPQKENTIYF
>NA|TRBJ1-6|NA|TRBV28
TGTGCCAGCAGACCTCTCCTACAGTCATCGAGCTCCTATAATTCACCCCTCCACTTT
CASRPLLQSSSSYNSPLHF
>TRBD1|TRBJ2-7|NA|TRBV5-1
TGCGCCAGCAGCCCCCGGACAGGGGGATTCAACGAGCAGTACTTC
CASSPRTGGFNEQYF
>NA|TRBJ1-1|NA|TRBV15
TGTGCCACCAGCACTGGATGGGGGGGCGCGGGGAACACTGAAGCTTTCTTT
CATSTGWGGAGNTEAFF
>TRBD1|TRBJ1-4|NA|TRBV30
TGTGCCTGGAGTCGGGGGACAGGGGAAGAAAAACTGTTTTTT
CAWSRGTGEEKLFF